A single T cell receptor beta chain is shown here with its context. Germline CDR1 reads MNHEY; CDR2 reads SMNVEV (reference sequence). Trimming removed 5 bases from V and 1 base from J, with 11 bases in between. The CDR3 has 14 residues. The sample belongs to a study of cytomegalovirus exposure and HLA in healthy donors. Using immunoSEQ multiplex PCR, the repertoire was profiled, and TCRdb retains in-frame clones only, with some absent. This sample carries 150,000 to 200,000 clones, around four fifths of them seen once, and the ten largest clones take 2% to 2.5%. The TCR comes from a young man in good health and CMV-seropositive. The sample comprised PBMCs. V and J are TRBV27 and TRBJ2-5; the D is unclear. In DNA, the CDR3 is TGTGCCAGCAGTCTTTACAGTCTCCAAGAGACCCAGTACTTC. This codes for CASSLYSLQETQYF.